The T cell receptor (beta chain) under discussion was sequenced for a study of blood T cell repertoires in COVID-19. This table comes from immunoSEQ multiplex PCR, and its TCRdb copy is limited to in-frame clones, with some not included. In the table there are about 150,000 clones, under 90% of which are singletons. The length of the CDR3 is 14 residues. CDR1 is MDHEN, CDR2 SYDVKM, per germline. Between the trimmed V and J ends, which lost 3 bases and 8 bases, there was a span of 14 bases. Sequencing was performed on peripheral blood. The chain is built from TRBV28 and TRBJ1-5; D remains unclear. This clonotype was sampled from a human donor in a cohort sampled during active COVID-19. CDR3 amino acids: CASSLVRGWEPQHF. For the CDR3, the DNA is TGTGCCAGCAGTTTGGTTCGGGGATGGGAGCCCCAGCATTTT.